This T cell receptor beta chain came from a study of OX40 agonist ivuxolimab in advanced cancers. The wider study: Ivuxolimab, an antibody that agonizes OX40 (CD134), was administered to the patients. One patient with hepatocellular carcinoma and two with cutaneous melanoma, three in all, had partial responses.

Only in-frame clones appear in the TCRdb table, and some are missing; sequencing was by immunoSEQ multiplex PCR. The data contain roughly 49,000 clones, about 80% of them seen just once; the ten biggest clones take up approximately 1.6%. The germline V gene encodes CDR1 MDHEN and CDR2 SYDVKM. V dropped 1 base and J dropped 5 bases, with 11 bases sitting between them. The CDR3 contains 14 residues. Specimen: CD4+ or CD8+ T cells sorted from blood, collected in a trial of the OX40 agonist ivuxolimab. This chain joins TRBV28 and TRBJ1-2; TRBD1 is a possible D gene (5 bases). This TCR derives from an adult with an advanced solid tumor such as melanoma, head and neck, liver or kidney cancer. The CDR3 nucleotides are TGTGCCAGCAGTTTATCACCCAGGGAGTATGGCTACACCTTC. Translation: CASSLSPREYGYTF.